Detailed here is one T cell receptor (beta chain). Its antigen is unknown. No base qualities exist here, and no much larger clone lies one base off it. Library generation was performed with 5' RACE. The sequencing machine was an Illumina HiSeq 2500. A second about 7 to 11 cycle PCR used a sample-barcoded 5' primer and a J-beta primer mix. A unique molecular identifier was introduced onto each TCR beta cDNA molecule by a template-switch 5' adaptor carrying 12 random nucleotides. At least 3 million CDR3-containing paired-end reads were obtained from each sample. All of the RNA was converted into first-strand cDNA using the Mint cDNA synthesis kit, with a TRBC-specific oligonucleotide serving as the primer. Following uracil-DNA glycosylase treatment, all cDNA underwent a first 18-cycle PCR with the universal primers M1SS and BC2_uni_R. In the source study's methods: Each sample was normalized by randomly selecting 1 million high-quality reads, each carrying a distinct molecular identifier. Reads with shared molecular identifiers were discarded instead of being binned into consensus sequences. MiTCR, with a Q25 quality threshold and the strictest error-elimination algorithm, was used for CDR3 identification, clonotype clustering and error correction. A nonparametric unseen species model with Euler transformation was used to estimate lower-bound total TCR beta diversity. The public reads were reanalyzed by TCRdb: fastp trimming at Q25, MiXCR alignment, in-frame beta chains only. Each record represents a unique CDR3 protein, reported with the most common genes and DNA among its rows. The authors' filters were not applied to this entry. This sample is represented by hundreds of thousands of distinct CDR3 sequences; around 68% of them were singletons. The ten largest clones add up to around 30% of the sample.

The V end loses 8 bases and the J end loses 1 base, and a stretch of 14 bases separates them. The germline V gene gives CDR1 as SQVTM and CDR2 as ANQGSEA. The CDR3 numbers 13 residues from cysteine through phenylalanine. The entry retains the CDR3 DNA only, 39 bases that are in frame from base 1. The sample originates from a study of blood T cells in healthy people across ages (dated by TCRdb to the mid-2010s). Looking at the study overall: In model experiments, template switching captured roughly one uniquely barcoded TCR beta cDNA molecule for every two T cells. Age-related changes in TCR beta repertoire diversity were measured in the study by deep sequencing normalized with unique cDNA molecular identifiers. Donors were grouped into four age groups: young (average approximately 16 years), middle-aged (39), aged (around 60) and long-lived (just over 80). To avoid experimental bias, donors of different ages were spread randomly across the sequencing lanes. For two donors (one aged 18 to 30 and one aged 80 or older), the study analyzed two additional independent replicas of 1 million unique cDNA reads from the same blood draw. The study at large found these results: Estimates of total diversity based on one million sequenced T cells were considered lower bounds and underestimates. The long-lived group showed more naive CD4+ T cells, fewer expanded clones and increased TCR diversity than the aged group, suggesting age selection. As age increased, observed TCR beta diversity per million T cells dropped in a roughly linear way, and a significant reduction was already evident by age 40. Because the CMV infection status of the donors was unknown, age-related changes in expanded clonotypes may potentially have been confounded. There was a strong correlation between observed TCR beta diversity and the percentage of naive T cells measured by flow cytometry. Bulk unsorted PBMC profiling prevented conclusive comparison of naive and antigen-experienced compartments.

Systemically healthy Caucasian individuals from Russia, over 30 in total and aged roughly 6 to 100 years, were included as donors. Ten milliliters of peripheral blood were drawn from each donor into EDTA-treated Vacutainer tubes. Ficoll-Paque density-gradient centrifugation was used to isolate PBMCs, with at least 6 million obtained per sample. Total RNA was extracted from PBMCs with Trizol reagent, with at least 6 micrograms obtained per sample. Naive CD45RAhigh/CD27high T cell percentages were measured by flow cytometry on a PBMC aliquot from every donor. Sequencing input: blood. The chain is assembled from TRBV29-1 and TRBJ2-5; the D gene is perhaps TRBD1 or TRBD2, as each covers 5 bases. This receptor was taken from a man aged 25 to 45 in good health. The bases read TGCAGCACCTCCCGGGGCGTCCAAGAGACCCAGTACTTC. Protein translation: CSTSRGVQETQYF.